This T cell receptor beta chain was documented in a study of blood T cell repertoires in COVID-19. About the research overall: Some COVID-19 samples were acute and others convalescent; all came from the United States, Italy and Spain.

This CDR3 is 13 amino acids long. The V gene lost 6 bases and the J gene lost 6 bases, with 14 bases spanning the gap. CDR1 SNHLY and CDR2 FYNNEI come from the germline V gene. TCRdb's copy holds only in-frame clones and misses some; the assay was immunoSEQ multiplex PCR. Found here are about 58,000 clones, 78% of them singletons; the top ten hold nearly 5%. The origin of this receptor is a human donor in a cohort sampled during active COVID-19. The chain has TRBV2 and TRBJ1-1; TRBD1 is a possible D gene (6 bases). Sequenced material: peripheral blood. CDR3 DNA: TGTGCCAGCAGGGGGTTTGGGGGCCCTGAAGCTTTCTTT. Its translation is CASRGFGGPEAFF.